This paragraph covers one T cell receptor beta chain sequence. The junction shows a germline mismatch at one end, possibly a read error. The sample is drawn from a study of cytomegalovirus exposure and HLA in healthy donors. The CDR3 is 14 residues long. The germline V gene encodes CDR1 SGDLS and CDR2 YYNGEE. Only in-frame clones appear in the TCRdb table, and some are missing; sequencing was by immunoSEQ multiplex PCR. The top ten clones hold approximately 1.2% of a sample with about 330,000 clones, around 87% of them seen once. Sequencing was carried out using PBMCs. The chain carries TRBV9 and TRBJ1-2; 9 bases are shared with TRBD1. The sequence was collected from a woman between 25 and 40 years old in good health and CMV-seropositive. The CDR3 nucleotides are TGTGCCAGCAGCGTAGCCTCTCCGGGACAGGGAAGTAACTTC. This gives the protein CASSVASPGQGSNF.